The 19 T cell receptor beta chains presented below share a single source sample, sequenced in a study of T cell repertoires in cytomegalovirus infection. These receptors have no known antigen. TCRdb reanalysed the reads using MiXCR and keeps one entry per CDR3 protein. The sample records approximately 590,000 distinct CDR3 sequences, 40% being singletons. This sample comprised cultured PBMCs, obtained from culture after CMV antigen stimulation. The receptors were sampled from a human donor in good health (CMV status not recorded). Some clones in this sample may be carry-over from other donors' samples.

This clonotype was seen a handful of times. This chain connects TRBV28 to TRBJ1-6; no firm D call. This CDR3 is 13 amino acids long. Between the trimmed V and J ends, which lost 11 bases and 10 bases, there was a span of 18 bases. Germline values: CDR1 MDHEN, CDR2 SYDVKM. For the CDR3, the DNA is TGTGCCGCCCTGGGGATTTTTGGCTCACCCCTCCACTTT. This encodes CAALGIFGSPLHF.

As DNA, the CDR3 is TGCAGTGCTAGAAACCCAGGGACAGGCGGAGGCGAGCAGTACTTC. Translating gives CSARNPGTGGGEQYF. The chain carries TRBV20-1 and TRBJ2-7; 8 nucleotides align to TRBD1. CDR3 length: 15 residues. The V segment lost 2 bases and the J segment 6 bases; nucleotides outside the gene matches: 12. CDR1 is DFQATT and CDR2 is SNEGSKA in the germline V gene (reference sequence).

Ten or more counts support this clonotype. V usage is TRBV7-2 and J usage is TRBJ2-2; D remains unclear. V shed 5 bases and J shed 6 bases, with 13 bases lying between them. Germline V gene lookup returns CDR1 SGHTA and CDR2 FQGNSA. This CDR3 contains 14 residues. CDR3 protein: CASSDRRHPGELFF. The CDR3 DNA sequence: TGTGCCAGCAGCGACCGCCGTCATCCCGGGGAGCTGTTTTTT.

Only a few counts were recorded for this clonotype. The genes are TRBV4-3 and TRBJ2-7; possible D gene TRBD2, 7 bases. CDR1 is LGHNA, CDR2 YSLEER, per germline. V lost 4 bases and J 2 bases, leaving 18 bases between the germline ends. The CDR3 covers 16 residues. This CDR3 reads CASSRAGGGSPYEQYF. The CDR3 bases are TGCGCCAGCAGCCGTGCCGGGGGCGGGAGTCCCTACGAGCAGTACTTC.

The table lists this clonotype with a few counts. The V gene is TRBV7-6, the J gene TRBJ1-6; TRBD1 is a possible D gene (6 bases). This CDR3 has 15 amino acids. Trimming pared 5 bases from V and 6 bases from J, leaving 14 bases between. CDR1 SGHVS and CDR2 FNYEAQ come from the germline V gene. CDR3 region: CASSPVRQANSPLHF. Written as DNA, the CDR3 is TGTGCCAGCAGCCCCGTTCGACAGGCTAATTCACCCCTCCACTTT.

The V and J genes are TRBV27 and TRBJ2-3; D uncertain. The CDR3 is 13 residues long. Germline CDR1 is MNHEY and CDR2 is SMNVEV (reference sequence). Trimming shortened V by 5 bases and J by 2 bases, and 8 bases separated the two germline ends. CDR3 DNA sequence: TGTGCCAGCAGTACGACGAACACAGATACGCAGTATTTT. Protein sequence: CASSTTNTDTQYF.

This clonotype was picked up a small number of times. The genes are TRBV6-5 and TRBJ2-3; perhaps TRBD2 as D (5 bases). Trimming cost V 0 bases and J 0 bases, with 10 bases left between them. The CDR3 extends over 16 amino acids. Germline CDR1 is MNHEY and CDR2 is SVGAGI. The CDR3 coding sequence is TGTGCCAGCAGTTACTCTGGCGGGCGAAGCACAGATACGCAGTATTTT. Its translation: CASSYSGGRSTDTQYF.

The genes are TRBV6-1 and TRBJ2-5, with D unresolved. Germline CDR1 reads MNHNS; CDR2 reads SASEGT. V lost 0 bases and J 5 bases, leaving 10 bases between the germline ends. The length of the CDR3 is 14 residues. CDR3 loop: CASSEASLGETQYF. CDR3 in DNA: TGTGCCAGCAGTGAAGCCTCACTGGGGGAGACCCAGTACTTC.

The chain couples TRBV7-9 to TRBJ2-7; possible D gene TRBD2, 5 bases. V dropped 5 bases and J dropped 7 bases, with 21 bases sitting between them. CDR1 is SEHNR, CDR2 FQNEAQ, per germline (reference sequence). This CDR3 spans 15 amino acids. The CDR3 DNA is TGTGCCAGCAGCGGGAACCGGGAAACCCTGAGGGAGCAGTACTTC. Its translation: CASSGNRETLREQYF.

The V and J genes are TRBV11-2 and TRBJ2-7; D ambiguous. CDR3 length: 12 residues. V lost 2 bases, J lost 6 bases, and 8 bases lay in between. Germline V gives CDR1 SGHAT, CDR2 FQNNGV. The CDR3 DNA follows: TGTGCCAGCAGCTTACCGCCTTCCGAGCAGTACTTC. It specifies CASSLPPSEQYF. Variable domain in full (rest from reference TRBV11-2 and TRBJ2-7): EAGVAQSPRYKIIEKRQSVAFWCNPISGHATLYWYQQILGQGPKLLIQFQNNGVVDDSQLPKDRFSAERLKGVDSTLKIQPAKLEDSAVYLCASSLPPSEQYFGPGTRLTVT.

This clonotype was detected ten times or more. The rearrangement links TRBV7-2 to TRBJ2-1, with D perhaps being TRBD1 or TRBD2 (5 bases each). Germline CDR1 reads SGHTA; CDR2 reads FQGNSA. Trimming stripped 6 bases from V and 5 bases from J, with 11 bases between. The CDR3 covers 13 residues. The CDR3 DNA sequence: TGTGCCAGCAGTCCCGGGACGAACAATGAGCAGTTCTTC. Translated: CASSPGTNNEQFF.

The chain recombines TRBV27 with TRBJ2-6; D is possibly TRBD2 (6 bases). Germline values: CDR1 MNHEY, CDR2 SMNVEV (reference sequence). There are 18 residues in the CDR3. V lost 5 bases to trimming and J lost 1 base, with 18 bases between them. The CDR3 bases are TGTGCCAGCAGTCCTTTGTGGACACGGGGGTCTGGGGCCAACGTCCTGACTTTC. Translating it yields CASSPLWTRGSGANVLTF.

The chain links TRBV6-6 to TRBJ2-4, with D possibly being TRBD1 or TRBD2 (5 bases each). V lost 1 base, J lost 1 base, and 8 bases lay in between. CDR1 and CDR2 from the germline V gene are MNHNY and SVGAGI (reference sequence). This CDR3 comprises 15 residues. The CDR3 coding sequence is TGTGCCAGCAGTTACTACGGGGCGGCCAAAAACATTCAGTACTTC. Translating gives CASSYYGAAKNIQYF.

The chain has TRBV7-2 and TRBJ2-4, with a weak D call TRBD1 (6 bases). This CDR3 has 15 residues. Germline V lookup: CDR1 SGHTA, CDR2 FQGNSA. The V end lost 5 bases, the J end lost 4 bases, and 15 bases lay between the germline ends. The CDR3 spells CASSQLGTQKNIQYF. CDR3 DNA: TGTGCCAGCAGCCAGTTGGGGACACAGAAAAACATTCAGTACTTC.

The V and J genes are TRBV7-9 and TRBJ1-5; 9 positions agree with TRBD1. Germline loops: CDR1 SEHNR, CDR2 FQNEAQ (reference sequence). This CDR3 spans 16 amino acids. With 2 bases clipped from V and 9 bases from J, the junction kept 11 bases outside the gene matches. CDR3 DNA: TGTGCCAGCAGCTTAACCCGTGACAGGGGGGGAGCGCCCCAGCATTTT. It codes for CASSLTRDRGGAPQHF. The full variable domain, with the rest looked up from reference TRBV7-9 and TRBJ1-5, is DTGVSQNPRHKITKRGQNVTFRCDPISEHNRLYWYRQTLGQGPEFLTYFQNEAQLEKSRLLSDRFSAERPKGSFSTLEIQRTEQGDSAMYLCASSLTRDRGGAPQHFGDGTRLSIL.

J is TRBJ1-2 and V is TRBV7-9, with D possibly being TRBD1 (5 bases). Germline CDR1 reads SEHNR; CDR2 reads FQNEAQ (reference sequence). V gave up 6 bases and J gave up 3 bases, with 17 bases separating them. The CDR3 is 15 amino acids. The DNA for the CDR3 is TGTGCCAGCAGTAAGTCCGTAGGGGCCTACTATGGCTACACCTTC. The encoded protein is CASSKSVGAYYGYTF.

The chain has TRBV27 and TRBJ2-3, with TRBD2 identical over 8 bases. CDR1 is MNHEY, CDR2 SMNVEV, per germline (reference sequence). This CDR3 is 15 amino acids long. Trimming at V came to 4 bases and at J to 5 bases, leaving 8 bases not matched to a gene. CDR3 region: CASSSAGEYRDTQYF. The CDR3 region has the DNA TGTGCCAGCAGTTCAGCGGGAGAGTATCGAGATACGCAGTATTTT.

This clonotype turned up a few times. This chain joins TRBV7-2 and TRBJ1-3; no definite D call. CDR3 length: 14 residues. Germline-derived CDR1 and CDR2 are SGHTA and FQGNSA. V lost 5 bases to trimming and J lost 4 bases, with 12 bases between them. DNA for the CDR3: TGTGCCAGCAGCCTCCAGAATACCGGAAACACCATATATTTT. Translated: CASSLQNTGNTIYF.

The table lists this clonotype with a few counts. At one end, the junction sequence differs from germline, possibly due to a read error. This chain links TRBV27 with TRBJ2-7, with 9 nucleotides matching TRBD1. Germline values: CDR1 MNHEY, CDR2 SMNVEV (reference sequence). The CDR3 totals 15 residues. The CDR3 sequence is CASSFAGTGSSEQYF. CDR3 coding DNA: TGTGCCAGCAGTTTCGCCGGGACAGGGTCCTCCGAGCAGTACTTC.